This entry features one T cell receptor (beta chain) sequence. Antigen specificity is unknown. Germline V lookup: CDR1 KGHSH, CDR2 LQKENI. CDR3 length: 15 amino acids. Trimming removed 3 bases at V and 6 bases at J, with 15 bases between. Amplification of TCR beta CDR3 regions was performed using RNA transcripts as template. Using the HTBI primer set, a first-round RT-PCR was run on the TCR CDR3. MiXCR, run by TCRdb on the multiplex PCR reads, gives a single entry per CDR3 protein. The data show approximately 520,000 distinct CDR3 sequences, roughly 24% seen once. The sample is drawn from a study of T cells in Graves' hyperthyroidism and ophthalmopathy. Turning to the study itself: At initial diagnosis, before any treatment had begun, peripheral blood was obtained. Points from the study as a whole: The model anticipated ophthalmopathy a median around six months pre-onset. By a 13 V-J model, ophthalmopathy was set apart from stable hyperthyroidism.

Thyroid ultrasound and orbital computed tomography, with clinical symptoms and serum thyroxine and TRAb, informed diagnoses. The chain employs TRBV18 and TRBJ1-3, with a tentative D call TRBD1 (6 bases). The sequenced material came from blood. The TCR was taken from a woman in her twenties or thirties with Graves' ophthalmopathy. The CDR3 is CASSPPAGAENTIYF. CDR3 DNA: TGTGCCAGCTCACCCCCGGCGGGGGCTGAAAACACCATATATTTT.